This TCR beta chain was profiled in a study of persistence of HIV-infected CD4 T cells. Study-wide context: A couple of participants gave one leukapheresis sample; others gave up to about 200 mL blood repeatedly. The study, taken as a whole, reports: TCRbeta richness was lower in CMV- and Gag-responding cells than in anti-CD3/anti-CD28-responding cells.

Cells were stimulated nonspecifically with anti-CD3/anti-CD28 magnetic beads. Responding CD4+ T cells were sorted by upregulation of both CD40 ligand and CD69. Donors had CD4+ T cell counts above 400 cells/uL and were CMV-seropositive. As to this clone: The antigen is not known.

This was the immunoSEQ version 4 assay in survey mode. Using immunoSEQ multiplex PCR, the repertoire was profiled, and TCRdb retains in-frame clones only, with some absent. The sample lists approximately 46,000 clones; 85% to 90% were seen once. The source was CD4+ T cells sorted from PBMCs after roughly 17-hour stimulation, collected from a patient who received antiretroviral therapy. This sequence was found in an adult woman with HIV who was CMV-seropositive.

The CDR3 is CASSWAPGGGGYGYTF. CDR3 DNA: TGTGCCAGCAGCTGGGCCCCCGGGGGGGGCGGCTATGGCTACACCTTC. The gene calls are TRBV7-9 and TRBJ1-2; D perhaps matches TRBD1 (6 bases). Germline lookup yields CDR1 SEHNR and CDR2 FQNEAQ (reference sequence). Trimming took off 4 bases at V and 4 bases at J, with 19 bases between the two ends. This CDR3 has 16 amino acids.